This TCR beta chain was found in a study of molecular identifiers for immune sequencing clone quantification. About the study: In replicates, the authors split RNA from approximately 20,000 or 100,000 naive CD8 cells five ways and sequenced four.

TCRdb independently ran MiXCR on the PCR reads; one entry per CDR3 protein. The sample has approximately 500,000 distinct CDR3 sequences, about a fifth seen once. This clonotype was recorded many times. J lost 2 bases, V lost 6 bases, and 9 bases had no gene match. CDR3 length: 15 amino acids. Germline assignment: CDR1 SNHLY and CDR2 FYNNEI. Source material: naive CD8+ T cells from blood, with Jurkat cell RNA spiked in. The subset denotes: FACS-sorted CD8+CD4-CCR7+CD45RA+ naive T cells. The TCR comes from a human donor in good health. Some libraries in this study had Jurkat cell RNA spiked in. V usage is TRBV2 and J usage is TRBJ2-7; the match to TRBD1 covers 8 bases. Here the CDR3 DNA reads TGTGCCAGCAGACCAACAGGGGGGTCGGCCTACGAGCAGTACTTC. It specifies CASRPTGGSAYEQYF. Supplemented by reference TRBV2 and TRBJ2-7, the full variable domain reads EPEVTQTPSHQVTQMGQEVILRCVPISNHLYFYWYRQILGQKVEFLVSFYNNEISEKSEIFDDQFSVERPDGSNFTLKIRSTKLEDSAMYFCASRPTGGSAYEQYFGPGTRLTVT.